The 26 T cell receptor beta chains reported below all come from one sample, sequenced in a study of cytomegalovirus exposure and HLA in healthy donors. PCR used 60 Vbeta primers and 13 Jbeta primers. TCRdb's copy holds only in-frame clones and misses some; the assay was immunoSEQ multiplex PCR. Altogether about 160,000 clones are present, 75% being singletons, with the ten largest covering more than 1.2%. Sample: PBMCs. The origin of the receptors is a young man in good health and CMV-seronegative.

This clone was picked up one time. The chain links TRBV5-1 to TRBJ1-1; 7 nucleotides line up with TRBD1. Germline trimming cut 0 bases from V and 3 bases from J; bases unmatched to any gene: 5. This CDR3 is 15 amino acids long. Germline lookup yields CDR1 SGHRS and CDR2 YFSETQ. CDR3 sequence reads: CASSLADRDDTEAFF. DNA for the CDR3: TGCGCCAGCAGCTTGGCCGACAGGGACGACACTGAAGCTTTCTTT. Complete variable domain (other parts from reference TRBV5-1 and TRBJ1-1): KAGVTQTPRYLIKTRGQQVTLSCSPISGHRSVSWYQQTPGQGLQFLFEYFSETQRNKGNFPGRFSGRQFSNSRSEMNVSTLELGDSALYLCASSLADRDDTEAFFGQGTRLTVV.

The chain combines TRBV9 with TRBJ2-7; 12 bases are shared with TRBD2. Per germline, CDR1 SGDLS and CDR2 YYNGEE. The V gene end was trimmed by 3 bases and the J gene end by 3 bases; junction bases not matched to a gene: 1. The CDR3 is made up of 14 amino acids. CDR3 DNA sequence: TGTGCCAGCAGCGAGGGACTAGCGGGCTACGAGCAGTACTTC. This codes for CASSEGLAGYEQYF.

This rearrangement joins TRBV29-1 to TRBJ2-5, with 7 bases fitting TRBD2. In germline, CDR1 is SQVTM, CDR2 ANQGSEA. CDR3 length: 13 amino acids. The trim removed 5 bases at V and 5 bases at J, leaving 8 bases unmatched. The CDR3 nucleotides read TGCAGCGTTCCGACTAGCCGTAGGGAGACCCAGTACTTC. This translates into CSVPTSRRETQYF. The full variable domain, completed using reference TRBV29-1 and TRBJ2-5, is SAVISQKPSRDICQRGTSLTIQCQVDSQVTMMFWYRQQPGQSLTLIATANQGSEATYESGFVIDKFPISRPNLTFSTLTVSNMSPEDSSIYLCSVPTSRRETQYFGPGTRLLVL.

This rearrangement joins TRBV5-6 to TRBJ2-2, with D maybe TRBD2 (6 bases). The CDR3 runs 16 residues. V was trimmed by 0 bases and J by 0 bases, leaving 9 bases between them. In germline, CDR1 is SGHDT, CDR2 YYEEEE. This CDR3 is CASSLGDFANTGELFF. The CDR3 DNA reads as TGTGCCAGCAGCTTGGGGGACTTCGCGAACACCGGGGAGCTGTTTTTT.

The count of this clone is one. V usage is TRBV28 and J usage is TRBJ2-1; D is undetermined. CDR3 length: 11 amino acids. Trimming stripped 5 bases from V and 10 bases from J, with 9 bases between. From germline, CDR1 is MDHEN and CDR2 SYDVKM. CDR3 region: CASSTIREQFF. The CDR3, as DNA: TGTGCCAGCAGTACTATAAGGGAGCAGTTCTTC.

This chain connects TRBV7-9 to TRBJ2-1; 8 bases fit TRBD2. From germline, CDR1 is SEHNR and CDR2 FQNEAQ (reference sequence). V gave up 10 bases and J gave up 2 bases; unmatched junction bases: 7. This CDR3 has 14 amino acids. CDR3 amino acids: CATPGGEAYNEQFF. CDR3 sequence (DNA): TGTGCCACCCCCGGGGGGGAAGCCTACAATGAGCAGTTCTTC.

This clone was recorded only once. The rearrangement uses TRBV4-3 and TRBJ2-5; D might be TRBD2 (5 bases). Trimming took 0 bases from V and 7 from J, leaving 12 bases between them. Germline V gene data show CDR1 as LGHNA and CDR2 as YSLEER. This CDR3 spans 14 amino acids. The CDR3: CASSQDSPGSTQYF. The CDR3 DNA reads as TGCGCCAGCAGCCAAGATAGCCCGGGGTCGACCCAGTACTTC.

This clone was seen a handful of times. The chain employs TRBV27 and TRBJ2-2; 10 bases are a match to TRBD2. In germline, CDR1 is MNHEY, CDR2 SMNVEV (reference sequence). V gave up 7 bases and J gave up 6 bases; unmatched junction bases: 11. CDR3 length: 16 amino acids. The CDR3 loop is CASTLTSGRAPGELFF. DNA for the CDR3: TGTGCCAGCACCCTAACCAGCGGGAGGGCTCCCGGGGAGCTGTTTTTT.

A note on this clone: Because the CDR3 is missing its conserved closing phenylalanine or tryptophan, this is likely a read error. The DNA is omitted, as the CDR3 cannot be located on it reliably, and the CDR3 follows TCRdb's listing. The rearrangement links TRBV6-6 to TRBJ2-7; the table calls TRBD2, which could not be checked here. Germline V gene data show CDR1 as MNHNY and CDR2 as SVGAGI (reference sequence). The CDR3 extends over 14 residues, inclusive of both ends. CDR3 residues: CASSYSEREGKLLL.

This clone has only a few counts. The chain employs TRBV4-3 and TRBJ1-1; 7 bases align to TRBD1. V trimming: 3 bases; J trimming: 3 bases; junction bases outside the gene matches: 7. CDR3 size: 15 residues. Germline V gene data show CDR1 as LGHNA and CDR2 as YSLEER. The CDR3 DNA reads TGCGCCAGCAGCCAGCAGACCCAGGGGGACACTGAAGCTTTCTTT. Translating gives CASSQQTQGDTEAFF.

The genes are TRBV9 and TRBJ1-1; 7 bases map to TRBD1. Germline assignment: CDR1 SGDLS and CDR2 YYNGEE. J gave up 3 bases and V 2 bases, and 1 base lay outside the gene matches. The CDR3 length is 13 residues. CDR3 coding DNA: TGTGCCAGCAGCGTGACAGGGCACACTGAAGCTTTCTTT. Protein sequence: CASSVTGHTEAFF.

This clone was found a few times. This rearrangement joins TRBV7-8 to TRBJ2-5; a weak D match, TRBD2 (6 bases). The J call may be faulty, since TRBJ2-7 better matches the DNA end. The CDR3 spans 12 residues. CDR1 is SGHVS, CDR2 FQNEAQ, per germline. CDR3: CASSPPGDEQYF. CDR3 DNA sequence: TGTGCCAGCAGCCCTCCGGGGGACGAGCAGTACTTC.

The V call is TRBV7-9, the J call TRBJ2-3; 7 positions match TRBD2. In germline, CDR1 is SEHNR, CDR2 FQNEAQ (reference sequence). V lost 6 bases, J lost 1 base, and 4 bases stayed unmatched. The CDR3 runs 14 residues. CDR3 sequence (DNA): TGTGCCAGCAGTCTAACTAGCGGCACAGATACGCAGTATTTT. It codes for CASSLTSGTDTQYF. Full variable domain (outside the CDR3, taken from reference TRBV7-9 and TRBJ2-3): DTGVSQNPRHKITKRGQNVTFRCDPISEHNRLYWYRQTLGQGPEFLTYFQNEAQLEKSRLLSDRFSAERPKGSFSTLEIQRTEQGDSAMYLCASSLTSGTDTQYFGPGTRLTVL.

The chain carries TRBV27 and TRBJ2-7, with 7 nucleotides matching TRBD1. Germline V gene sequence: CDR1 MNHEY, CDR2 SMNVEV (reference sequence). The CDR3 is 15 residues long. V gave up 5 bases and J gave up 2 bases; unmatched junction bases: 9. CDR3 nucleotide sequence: TGTGCCAGCAGTCCCCCCGGACAGGTGCCCTACGAGCAGTACTTC. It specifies CASSPPGQVPYEQYF.

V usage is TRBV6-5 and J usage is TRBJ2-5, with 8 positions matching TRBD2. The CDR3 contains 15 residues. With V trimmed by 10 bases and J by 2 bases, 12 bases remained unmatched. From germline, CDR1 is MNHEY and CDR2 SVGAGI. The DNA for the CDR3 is TGTGCCACCGTGACGGGAGCGGGAGTACAAGAGACCCAGTACTTC. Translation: CATVTGAGVQETQYF.

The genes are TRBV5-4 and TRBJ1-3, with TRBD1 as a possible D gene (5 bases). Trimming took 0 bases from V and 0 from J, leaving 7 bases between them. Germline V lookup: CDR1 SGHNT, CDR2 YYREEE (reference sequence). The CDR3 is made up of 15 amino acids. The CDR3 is CASSLEQGSGNTIYF. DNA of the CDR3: TGTGCCAGCAGCTTGGAGCAGGGCTCTGGAAACACCATATATTTT.

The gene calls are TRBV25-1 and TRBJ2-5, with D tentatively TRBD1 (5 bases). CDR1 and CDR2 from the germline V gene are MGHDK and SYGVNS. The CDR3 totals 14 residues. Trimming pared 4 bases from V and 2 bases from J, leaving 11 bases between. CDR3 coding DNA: TGTGCCAGCAGTGGGGCGACAGTACAAGAGACCCAGTACTTC. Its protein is CASSGATVQETQYF.

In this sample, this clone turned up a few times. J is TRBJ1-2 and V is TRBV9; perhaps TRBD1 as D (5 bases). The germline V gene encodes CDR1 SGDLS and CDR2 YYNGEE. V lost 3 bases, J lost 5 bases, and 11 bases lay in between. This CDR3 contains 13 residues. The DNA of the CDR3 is TGTGCCAGCAGCGGATCCGGGGGTTATGGCTACACCTTC. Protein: CASSGSGGYGYTF.

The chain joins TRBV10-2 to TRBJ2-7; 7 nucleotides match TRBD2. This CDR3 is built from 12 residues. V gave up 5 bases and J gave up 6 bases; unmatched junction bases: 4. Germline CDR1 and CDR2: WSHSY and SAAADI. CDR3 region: CASSRPGGEQYF. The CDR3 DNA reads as TGCGCCAGCAGTCGCCCGGGAGGCGAGCAGTACTTC.

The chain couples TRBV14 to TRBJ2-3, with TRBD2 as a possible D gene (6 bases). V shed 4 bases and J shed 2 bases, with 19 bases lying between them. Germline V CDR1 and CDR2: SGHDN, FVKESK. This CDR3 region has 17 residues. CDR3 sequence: CASSRSTLALTTDTQYF. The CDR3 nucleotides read TGTGCCAGCAGCCGTAGTACGCTAGCGCTAACCACAGATACGCAGTATTTT.

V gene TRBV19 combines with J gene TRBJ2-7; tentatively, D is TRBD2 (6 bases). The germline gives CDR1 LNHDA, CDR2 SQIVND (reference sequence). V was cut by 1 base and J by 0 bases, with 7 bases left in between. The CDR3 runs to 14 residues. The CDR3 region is CASSIAGLSYEQYF. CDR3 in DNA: TGTGCCAGTAGTATAGCGGGACTCTCCTACGAGCAGTACTTC.

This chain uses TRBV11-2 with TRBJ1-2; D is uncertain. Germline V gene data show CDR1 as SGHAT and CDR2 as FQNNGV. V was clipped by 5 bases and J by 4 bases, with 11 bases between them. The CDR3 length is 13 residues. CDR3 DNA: TGTGCCAGCAGCCTGCAGGAAAGCTATGGCTACACCTTC. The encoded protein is CASSLQESYGYTF.

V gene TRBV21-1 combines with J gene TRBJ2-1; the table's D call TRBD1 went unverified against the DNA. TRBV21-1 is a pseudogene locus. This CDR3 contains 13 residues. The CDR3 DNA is TGTGCCAGCAGAAGACAGGGGACGGATGAGCAGTTCTTC. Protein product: CASRRQGTDEQFF.

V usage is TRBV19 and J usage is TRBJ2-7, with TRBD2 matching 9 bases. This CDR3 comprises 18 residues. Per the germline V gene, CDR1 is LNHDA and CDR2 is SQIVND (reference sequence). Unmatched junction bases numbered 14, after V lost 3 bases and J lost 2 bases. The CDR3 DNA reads TGTGCCAGTAGTATGAGTCTAGCGGGACTCGGAAGGGCCTACGAGCAGTACTTC. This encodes CASSMSLAGLGRAYEQYF.

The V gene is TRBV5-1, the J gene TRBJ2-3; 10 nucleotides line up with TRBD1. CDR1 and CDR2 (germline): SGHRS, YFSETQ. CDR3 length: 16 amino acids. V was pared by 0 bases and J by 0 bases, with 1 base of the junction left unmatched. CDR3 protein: CASSLEGQGSTDTQYF. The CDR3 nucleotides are TGCGCCAGCAGCTTGGAGGGACAGGGGAGCACAGATACGCAGTATTTT.

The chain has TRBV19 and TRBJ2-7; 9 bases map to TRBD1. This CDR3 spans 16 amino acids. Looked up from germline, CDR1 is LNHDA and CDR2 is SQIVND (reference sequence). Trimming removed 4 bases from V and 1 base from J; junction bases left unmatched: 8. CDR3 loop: CASSTRRGQGSYEQYF. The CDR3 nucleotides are TGTGCCAGTAGTACCCGTCGGGGACAGGGTTCCTACGAGCAGTACTTC.